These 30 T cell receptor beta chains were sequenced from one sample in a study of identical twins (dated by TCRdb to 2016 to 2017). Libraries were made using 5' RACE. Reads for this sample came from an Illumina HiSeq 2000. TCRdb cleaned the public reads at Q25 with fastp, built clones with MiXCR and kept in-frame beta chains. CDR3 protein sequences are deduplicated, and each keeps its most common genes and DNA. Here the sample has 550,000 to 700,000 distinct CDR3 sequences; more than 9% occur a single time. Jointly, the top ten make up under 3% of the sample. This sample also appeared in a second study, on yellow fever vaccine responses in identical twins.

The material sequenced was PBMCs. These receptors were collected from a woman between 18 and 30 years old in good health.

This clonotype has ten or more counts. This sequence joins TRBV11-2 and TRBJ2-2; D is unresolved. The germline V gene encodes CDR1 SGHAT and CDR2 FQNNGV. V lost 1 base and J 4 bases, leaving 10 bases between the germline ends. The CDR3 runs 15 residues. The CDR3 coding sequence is TGTGCCAGCAGCTTAGGGAATGTTCCCACCGGGGAGCTGTTTTTT. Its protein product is CASSLGNVPTGELFF.

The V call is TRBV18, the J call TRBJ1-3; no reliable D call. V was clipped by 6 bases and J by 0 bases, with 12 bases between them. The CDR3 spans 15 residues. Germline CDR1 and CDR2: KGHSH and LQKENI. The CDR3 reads CASSLTADSGNTIYF. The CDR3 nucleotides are TGTGCCAGCTCCCTGACGGCAGACTCTGGAAACACCATATATTTT.

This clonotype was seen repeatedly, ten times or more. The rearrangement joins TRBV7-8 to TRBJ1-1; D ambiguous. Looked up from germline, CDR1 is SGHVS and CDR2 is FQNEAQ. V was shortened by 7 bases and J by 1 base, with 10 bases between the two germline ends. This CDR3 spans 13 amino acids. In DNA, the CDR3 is TGTGCCAGCATCCTCCTTGGGAACACTGAAGCTTTCTTT. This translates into CASILLGNTEAFF.

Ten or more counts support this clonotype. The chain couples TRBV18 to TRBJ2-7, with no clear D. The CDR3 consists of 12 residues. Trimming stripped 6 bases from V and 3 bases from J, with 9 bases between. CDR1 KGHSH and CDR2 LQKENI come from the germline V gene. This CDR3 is CASSRSDYEQYF. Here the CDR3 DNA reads TGTGCCAGCTCCCGGTCAGACTACGAGCAGTACTTC.

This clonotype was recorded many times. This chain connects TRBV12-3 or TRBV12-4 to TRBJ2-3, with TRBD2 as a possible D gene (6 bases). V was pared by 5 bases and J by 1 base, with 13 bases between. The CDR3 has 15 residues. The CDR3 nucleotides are TGTGCCAGCAGTGTCTCTAGCGCCCGCACAGATACGCAGTATTTT. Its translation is CASSVSSARTDTQYF.

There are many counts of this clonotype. The chain's CDR3 is CASSPRGDRVNEQFF. CDR3 DNA: TGTGCCAGCAGCCCAAGGGGGGACAGGGTTAATGAGCAGTTCTTC. The V call is TRBV9, the J call TRBJ2-1; 9 bases match TRBD1. The germline V gene has CDR1 SGDLS and CDR2 YYNGEE. The CDR3 contains 15 residues. J gave up 7 bases and V 4 bases, and 9 bases lay outside the gene matches.

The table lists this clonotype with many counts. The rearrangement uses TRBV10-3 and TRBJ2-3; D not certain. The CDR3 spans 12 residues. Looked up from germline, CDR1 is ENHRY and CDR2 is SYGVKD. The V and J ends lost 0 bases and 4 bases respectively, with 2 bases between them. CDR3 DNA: TGTGCCATCAGTGAGTCGTCAGATACGCAGTATTTT. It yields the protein CAISESSDTQYF.

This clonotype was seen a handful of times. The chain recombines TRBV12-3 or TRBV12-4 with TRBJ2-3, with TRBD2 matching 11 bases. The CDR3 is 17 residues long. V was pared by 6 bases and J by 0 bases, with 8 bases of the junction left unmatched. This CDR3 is CASSTGTSGVSTDTQYF. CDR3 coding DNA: TGTGCCAGCAGCACCGGGACTAGCGGAGTTAGCACAGATACGCAGTATTTT.

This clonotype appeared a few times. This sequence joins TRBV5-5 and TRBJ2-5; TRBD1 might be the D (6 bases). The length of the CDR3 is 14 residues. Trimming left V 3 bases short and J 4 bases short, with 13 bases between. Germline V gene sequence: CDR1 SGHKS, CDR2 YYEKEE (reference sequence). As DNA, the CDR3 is TGTGCCAGCAGCTCCGAAGTGGGGGCAGAGACCCAGTACTTC. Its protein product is CASSSEVGAETQYF.

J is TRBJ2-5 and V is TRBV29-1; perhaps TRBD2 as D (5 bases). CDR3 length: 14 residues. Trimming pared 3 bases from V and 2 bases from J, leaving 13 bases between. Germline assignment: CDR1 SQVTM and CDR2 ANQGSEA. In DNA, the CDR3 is TGCAGCGTTGAGGATACTCCGGGACAAGAGACCCAGTACTTC. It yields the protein CSVEDTPGQETQYF.

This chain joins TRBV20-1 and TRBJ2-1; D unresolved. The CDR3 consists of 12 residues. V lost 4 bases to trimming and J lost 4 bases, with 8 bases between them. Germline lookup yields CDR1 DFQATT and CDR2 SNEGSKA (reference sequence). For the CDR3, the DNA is TGCAGTGCTATAGAGGTGTACAATGAGCAGTTCTTC. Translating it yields CSAIEVYNEQFF.

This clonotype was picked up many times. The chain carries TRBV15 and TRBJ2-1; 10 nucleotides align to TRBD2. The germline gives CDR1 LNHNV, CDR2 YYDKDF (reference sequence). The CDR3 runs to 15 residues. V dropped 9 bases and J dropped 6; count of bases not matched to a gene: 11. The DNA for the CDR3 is TGTGCCACAACCCAGGGGCTAGCGGGAGTCAATGAGCAGTTCTTC. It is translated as CATTQGLAGVNEQFF.

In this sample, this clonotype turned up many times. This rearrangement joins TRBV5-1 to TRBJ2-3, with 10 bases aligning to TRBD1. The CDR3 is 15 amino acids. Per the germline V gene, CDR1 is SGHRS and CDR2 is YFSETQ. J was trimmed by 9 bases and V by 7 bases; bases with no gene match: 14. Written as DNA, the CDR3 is TGCGCCAGCGGCACTAGGGACAGGGGTGGTTCGACGCAGTATTTT. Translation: CASGTRDRGGSTQYF.

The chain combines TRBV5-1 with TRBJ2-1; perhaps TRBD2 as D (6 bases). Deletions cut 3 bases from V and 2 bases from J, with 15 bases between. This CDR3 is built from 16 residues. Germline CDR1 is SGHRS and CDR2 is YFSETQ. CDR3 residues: CASSWTGRGTYNEQFF. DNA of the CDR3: TGCGCCAGCAGCTGGACCGGCCGGGGGACCTACAATGAGCAGTTCTTC. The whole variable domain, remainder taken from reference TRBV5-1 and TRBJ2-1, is KAGVTQTPRYLIKTRGQQVTLSCSPISGHRSVSWYQQTPGQGLQFLFEYFSETQRNKGNFPGRFSGRQFSNSRSEMNVSTLELGDSALYLCASSWTGRGTYNEQFFGPGTRLTVL.

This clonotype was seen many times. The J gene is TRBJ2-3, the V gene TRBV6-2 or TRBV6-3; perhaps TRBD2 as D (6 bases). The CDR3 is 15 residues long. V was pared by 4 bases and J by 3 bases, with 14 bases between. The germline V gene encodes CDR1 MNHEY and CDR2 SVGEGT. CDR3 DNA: TGTGCCAGCAGTTGGAACCGGGAGCGAACAGATACGCAGTATTTT. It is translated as CASSWNRERTDTQYF.

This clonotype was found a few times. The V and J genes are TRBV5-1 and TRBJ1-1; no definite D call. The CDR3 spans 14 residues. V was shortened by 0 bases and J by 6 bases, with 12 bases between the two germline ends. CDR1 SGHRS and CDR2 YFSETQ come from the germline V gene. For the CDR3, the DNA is TGCGCCAGCAGCTTGGGGGCCGGGTTACCTGAAGCTTTCTTT. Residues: CASSLGAGLPEAFF.

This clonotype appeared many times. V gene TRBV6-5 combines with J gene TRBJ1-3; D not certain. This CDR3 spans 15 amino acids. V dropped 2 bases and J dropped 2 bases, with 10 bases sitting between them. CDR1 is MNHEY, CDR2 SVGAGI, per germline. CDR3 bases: TGTGCCAGCAGTTACGGTGCGGGAGCTGGAAACACCATATATTTT. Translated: CASSYGAGAGNTIYF.

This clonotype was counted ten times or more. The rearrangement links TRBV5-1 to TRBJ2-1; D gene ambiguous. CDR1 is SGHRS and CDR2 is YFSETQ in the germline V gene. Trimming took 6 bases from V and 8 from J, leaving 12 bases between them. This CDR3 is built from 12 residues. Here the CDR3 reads CASNARMDEQFF. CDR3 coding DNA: TGCGCCAGCAACGCCCGCATGGATGAGCAGTTCTTC.

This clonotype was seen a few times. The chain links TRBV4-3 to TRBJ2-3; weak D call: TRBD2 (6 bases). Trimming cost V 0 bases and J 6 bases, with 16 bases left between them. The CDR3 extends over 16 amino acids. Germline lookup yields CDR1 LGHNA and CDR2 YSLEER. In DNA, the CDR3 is TGCGCCAGCAGCCAAGATCGGGGACTTCCCCCTGATACGCAGTATTTT. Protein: CASSQDRGLPPDTQYF.

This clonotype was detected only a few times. The DNA for the CDR3 is TGTGCCAGCAGCCTCGAGACAGGGGACGCCAAAAACATTCAGTACTTC. It yields the protein CASSLETGDAKNIQYF. This sequence joins TRBV3-1 and TRBJ2-4; 8 bases map to TRBD1. The V segment lost 4 bases and the J segment 1 base; nucleotides outside the gene matches: 6. The V gene's germline CDR1 is LGHDT and CDR2 YNNKEL (reference sequence). CDR3 length: 16 amino acids.

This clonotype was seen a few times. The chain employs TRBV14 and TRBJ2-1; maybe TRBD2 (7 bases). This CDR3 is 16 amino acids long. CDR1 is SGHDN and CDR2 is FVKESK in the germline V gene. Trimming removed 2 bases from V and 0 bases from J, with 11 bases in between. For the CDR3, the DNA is TGTGCCAGCAGCCAAATTGGGGGGGCCTCCTACAATGAGCAGTTCTTC. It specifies CASSQIGGASYNEQFF.

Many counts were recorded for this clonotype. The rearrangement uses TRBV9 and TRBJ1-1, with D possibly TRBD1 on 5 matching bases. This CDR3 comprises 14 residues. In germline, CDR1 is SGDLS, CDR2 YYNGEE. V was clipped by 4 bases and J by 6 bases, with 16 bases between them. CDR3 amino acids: CASSPDRDLPEAFF. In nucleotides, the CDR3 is TGTGCCAGCAGCCCCGACCGGGACTTACCTGAAGCTTTCTTT.

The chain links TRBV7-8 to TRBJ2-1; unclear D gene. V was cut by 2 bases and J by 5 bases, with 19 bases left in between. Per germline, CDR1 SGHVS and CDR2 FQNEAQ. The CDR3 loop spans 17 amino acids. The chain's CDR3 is CASSLTFLDGTHNEQFF. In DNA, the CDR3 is TGTGCCAGCAGCTTAACCTTTCTGGACGGAACCCACAATGAGCAGTTCTTC. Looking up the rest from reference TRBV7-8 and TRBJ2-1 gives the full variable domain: GAGVSQSPRYKVAKRGQDVALRCDPISGHVSLFWYQQALGQGPEFLTYFQNEAQLDKSGLPSDRFFAERPEGSVSTLKIQRTQQEDSAVYLCASSLTFLDGTHNEQFFGPGTRLTVL.

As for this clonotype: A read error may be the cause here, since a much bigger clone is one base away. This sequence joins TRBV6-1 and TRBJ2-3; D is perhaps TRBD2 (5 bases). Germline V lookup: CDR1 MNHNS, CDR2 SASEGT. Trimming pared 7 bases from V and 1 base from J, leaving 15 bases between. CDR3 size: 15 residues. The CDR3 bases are TGTGCCAGCACCGCTTCGGTGGGAGGCACAGATACGCAGTATTTT. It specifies CASTASVGGTDTQYF.

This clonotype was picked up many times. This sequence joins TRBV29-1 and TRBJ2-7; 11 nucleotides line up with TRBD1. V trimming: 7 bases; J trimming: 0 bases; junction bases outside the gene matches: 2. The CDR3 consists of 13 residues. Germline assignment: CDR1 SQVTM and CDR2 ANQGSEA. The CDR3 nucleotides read TGCAGCGGGACAGGGGGCAACTCCTACGAGCAGTACTTC. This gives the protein CSGTGGNSYEQYF.

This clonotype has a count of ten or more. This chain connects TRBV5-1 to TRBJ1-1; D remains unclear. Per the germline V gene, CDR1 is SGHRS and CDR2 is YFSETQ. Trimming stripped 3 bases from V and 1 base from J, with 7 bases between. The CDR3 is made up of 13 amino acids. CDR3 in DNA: TGCGCCAGCAGCTCAAAGAAGAACACTGAAGCTTTCTTT. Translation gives CASSSKKNTEAFF.

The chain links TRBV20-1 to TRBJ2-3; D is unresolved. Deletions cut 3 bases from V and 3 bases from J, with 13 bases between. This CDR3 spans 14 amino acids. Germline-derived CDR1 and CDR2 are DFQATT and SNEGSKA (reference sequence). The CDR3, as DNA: TGCAGTGCTAGGACAAGGCTAGGAACAGATACGCAGTATTTT. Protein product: CSARTRLGTDTQYF.

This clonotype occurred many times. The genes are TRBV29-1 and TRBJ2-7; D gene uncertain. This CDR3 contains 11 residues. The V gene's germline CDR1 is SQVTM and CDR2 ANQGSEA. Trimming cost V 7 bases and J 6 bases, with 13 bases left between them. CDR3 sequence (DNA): TGCAGCGCCGTGAGGAAGGCCGAGCAGTACTTC. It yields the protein CSAVRKAEQYF.

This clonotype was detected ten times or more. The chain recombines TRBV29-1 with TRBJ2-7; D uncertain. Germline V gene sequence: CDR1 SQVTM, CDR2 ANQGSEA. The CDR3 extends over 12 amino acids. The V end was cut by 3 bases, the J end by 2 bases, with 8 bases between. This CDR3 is CSVDVSAYEQYF. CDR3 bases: TGCAGCGTTGACGTCTCGGCCTACGAGCAGTACTTC.

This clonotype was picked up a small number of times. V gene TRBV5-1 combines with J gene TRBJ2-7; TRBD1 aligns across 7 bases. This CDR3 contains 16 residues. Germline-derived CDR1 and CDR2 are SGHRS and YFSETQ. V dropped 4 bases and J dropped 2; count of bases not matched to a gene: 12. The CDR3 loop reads CASSRGGQNAAYEQYF. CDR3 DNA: TGCGCCAGCAGCCGTGGGGGACAGAACGCGGCCTACGAGCAGTACTTC.